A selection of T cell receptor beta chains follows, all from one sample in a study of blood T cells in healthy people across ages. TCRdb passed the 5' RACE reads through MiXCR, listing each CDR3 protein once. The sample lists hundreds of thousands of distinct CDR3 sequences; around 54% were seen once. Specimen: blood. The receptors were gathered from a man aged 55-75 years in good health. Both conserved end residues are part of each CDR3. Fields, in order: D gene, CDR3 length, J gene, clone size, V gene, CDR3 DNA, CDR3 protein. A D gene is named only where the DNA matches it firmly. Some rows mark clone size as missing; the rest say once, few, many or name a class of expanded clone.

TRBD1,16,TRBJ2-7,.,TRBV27,TGTGCCAGCCCACGGGCCTCGGACAGGGGTCCCCACGAGCAGTACTTC,CASPRASDRGPHEQYF
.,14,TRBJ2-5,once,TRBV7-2,TGTGCCAGCAGCGCCGAAGACTGGGAAGAGACCCAGTACTTC,CASSAEDWEETQYF
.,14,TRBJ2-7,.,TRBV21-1,TGTGCCAGCAGTCGAGCTCGACGGACCTACGAGCAGTACTTC,CASSRARRTYEQYF
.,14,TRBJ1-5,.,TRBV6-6,TGTGCCAGCAGTTACGCGGGGTATGATCAGCCCCAGCATTTT,CASSYAGYDQPQHF
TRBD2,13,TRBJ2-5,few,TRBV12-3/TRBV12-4,TGTGCCAGCAGTCCGGGACTAGAAGAGACCCAGTACTTC,CASSPGLEETQYF
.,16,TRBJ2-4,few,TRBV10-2,TGCGCCAGCAGTCTTAATCTCGGGGGAGCCAAAAACATTCAGTACTTC,CASSLNLGGAKNIQYF
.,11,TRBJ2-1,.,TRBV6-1,TGTGCCAGCAGTCCGTACAGTGAGCAGTTCTTC,CASSPYSEQFF
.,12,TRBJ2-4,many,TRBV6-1,TGTGCCAGCAGTGAAGCACTGGACATTCAGTACTTC,CASSEALDIQYF
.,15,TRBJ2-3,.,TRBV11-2,TGTGCCAGCAGCTTCCTAGTAGCTGTGGCAGATACGCAGTATTTT,CASSFLVAVADTQYF
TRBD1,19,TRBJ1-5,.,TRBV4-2,TGTGCCAGCAGCCAAGGTAACAGGGGTTTGGAAAAGAACAATCAGCCCCAGCATTTT,CASSQGNRGLEKNNQPQHF